This T cell receptor beta chain was identified during a study of blood T cell repertoires in COVID-19. Each participant's cohort was designated according to participant-reported clinical history. Produced via immunoSEQ multiplex PCR; TCRdb's table is partial and in-frame only. The sample records under 250,000 clones, 81% being singletons. The CDR3 consists of 15 residues. Germline trimming cut 4 bases from V and 6 bases from J; bases unmatched to any gene: 10. CDR1 MNHEY and CDR2 SVGEGT come from the germline V gene. Sequencing used PBMCs or T cells enriched from blood (not recorded which). The source of this sequence is a woman between 50 and 59 years old with acute COVID-19. This chain links TRBV6-2 or TRBV6-3 with TRBJ2-7; 9 bases fit TRBD1. CDR3 amino acids: CASSLSGTGNSEQYF. The CDR3 DNA reads as TGTGCCAGCAGTTTATCCGGGACAGGGAATAGCGAGCAGTACTTC.